This T cell receptor beta chain was recorded in a study of blood T cell repertoires in COVID-19. Study details: COVID-19 samples, acute and convalescent, were from the United States, Italy and Spain.

Sequencing used immunoSEQ multiplex PCR; TCRdb keeps in-frame clones, though not all of them. The table has roughly 100,000 clones, roughly 82% seen once. Sequenced sample: peripheral blood. The sequence derives from a man older than 75 with acute or convalescent COVID-19.

The CDR3 DNA reads as TGTGCCAGCAGCCCCCACACAAACACTGAAGCTTTCTTT. Translation gives CASSPHTNTEAFF. The chain carries TRBV5-4 and TRBJ1-1; no reliable D call. Per the germline V gene, CDR1 is SGHNT and CDR2 is YYREEE (reference sequence). V lost 4 bases, J lost 2 bases, and 9 bases lay in between. The CDR3 spans 13 residues.